The 26 T cell receptor beta chains below were found in one sample sequenced in a study of tumor-infiltrating lymphocytes in primary liver carcinoma. Between roughly 17 and 31 mg of unsorted bulk tissue served as the source from which RNA and DNA were co-extracted. From roughly 470 ng total RNA, TCR beta cDNA was generated with a primer in the constant region. Employing slightly modified ARM-PCR, three nested multiplex PCR rounds were run, and these gave rise to the TCR beta libraries. PCR rounds one and two used TRBV1-TRBV30 forward primers with a C-beta reverse primer for 10 cycles each. TCRdb recomputed calls from the multiplex PCR reads with MiXCR, one row per CDR3 protein. Of more than 95,000 distinct CDR3 sequences listed, around 84% are singletons. Sequencing was carried out using liver tumor tissue from sampling region 3. As to subset: tumor region T3, left-lateral pole. The receptor set was obtained from a middle-aged man with primary liver carcinoma and hepatitis B virus infection.

As for this clonotype: Since no conserved phenylalanine or tryptophan closes the CDR3, a read error is the likely cause. The rearrangement uses TRBV6-1 and TRBJ2-1, with TRBD2 as a possible D gene (5 bases). The CDR3 runs to 15 residues. Trimming left V 5 bases short and J 10 bases short, with 21 bases between. Per the germline V gene, CDR1 is MNHNS and CDR2 is SASEGT. CDR3 sequence reads: CASSTGISDQWEQFS. The CDR3 coding sequence is TGTGCCAGCAGTACCGGGATTAGCGACCAATGGGAGCAGTTCTCC.

As concerns this clonotype: The final CDR3 position lacks the conserved phenylalanine or tryptophan, pointing to a likely read error. The chain uses TRBV11-1 and TRBJ2-3, with 8 positions matching TRBD1. V was clipped by 3 bases and J by 6 bases; unmatched bases: 8. The CDR3 is made up of 15 amino acids. The V gene's germline CDR1 is SGHAT and CDR2 FQDESV (reference sequence). The CDR3 spells CASSFADRGMDTQYY. CDR3 bases: TGTGCCAGCAGCTTCGCCGACAGGGGAATGGATACGCAGTATTAT.

Concerning this clonotype: Likely a read error: the CDR3 ends without its conserved phenylalanine or tryptophan. The CDR3 region is CASSLGWTGESSNEKLFL. DNA for the CDR3: TGTGCCAGCAGTTTGGGATGGACAGGAGAATCCAGTAATGAAAAACTGTTTTTA. The rearrangement joins TRBV5-6 to TRBJ1-4, with 7 bases aligning to TRBD1. This CDR3 region has 18 residues. From germline, CDR1 is SGHDT and CDR2 YYEEEE.

Turning to this clonotype: The CDR3 does not end in the conserved phenylalanine or tryptophan, so this is likely a read error. Because the CDR3's place on the DNA is in doubt, the DNA is left out and the CDR3 is given as listed by TCRdb. This chain joins TRBV28 and TRBJ2-7; the table assigns TRBD1, which was not confirmed against the DNA. From its first to its last residue, the CDR3 has 16 amino acids. Germline assignment: CDR1 MDHEN and CDR2 SYDVKM. CDR3 sequence: CASSSGQVQRGSGHYI.

V is TRBV29-1 and J is TRBJ1-5; tentatively, D is TRBD1 (5 bases). The CDR3 loop spans 12 amino acids. CDR1 is SQVTM and CDR2 is ANQGSEA in the germline V gene. CDR3 nucleotides: TGCAGGGTTTCCGGACAAGATCAGCCCCAGCATTTT. Translating it yields CRVSGQDQPQHF.

In regard to this clonotype: This sequence may be a read error, since a much larger clone differs from it by one base. The chain is built from TRBV2 and TRBJ1-6; D possibly corresponds to TRBD1 (5 bases). The CDR3 runs 14 residues. V lost 1 base, J lost 7 bases, and 8 bases lay in between. Germline values: CDR1 SNHLY, CDR2 FYNNEI. CDR3 bases: TGTGCCAGCAGTGAAGGGACAAGGAATTCACCCCTCCACTTT. Translation gives CASSEGTRNSPLHF.

As concerns this clonotype: Sequence at one end of the junction differs from germline and may be a read error. The chain employs TRBV4-2 and TRBJ2-3, with TRBD2 identical over 13 bases. CDR1 LGHNA and CDR2 YNFKEQ come from the germline V gene. There are 18 residues in the CDR3. In DNA, the CDR3 is TGTGCCAGCAGCCCGGGACTAGCGGGAAAGGTGGGCACAGTTACGCAGTATTTT. This gives the protein CASSPGLAGKVGTVTQYF.

This clonotype has at least ten counts. This chain connects TRBV5-1 to TRBJ2-1; 9 nucleotides line up with TRBD2. This CDR3 region has 13 residues. Germline lookup yields CDR1 SGHRS and CDR2 YFSETQ. The V and J ends lost 3 bases and 9 bases, in that order; junction bases with no gene match: 4. CDR3 region: CASSSTGLAEQFF. The DNA for the CDR3 is TGCGCCAGCAGCTCGACGGGACTAGCTGAGCAGTTCTTC.

As regards this clonotype: A junction end diverges from the germline sequence, so it may reflect a read error. The chain joins TRBV6-1 to TRBJ2-7; 7 bases are shared with TRBD1. The germline gives CDR1 MNHNS, CDR2 SASEGT. The CDR3 has 14 residues. The CDR3 nucleotides read TGTGCCACCAGTCCAGACAGGGAATACTACGAACAATACTTC. This encodes CATSPDREYYEQYF.

The J gene is TRBJ2-6, the V gene TRBV30, with 7 bases matching TRBD2. V shed 4 bases, J shed 2 bases, and the junction held 11 bases outside the gene matches. Germline CDR1 GTSNPN, CDR2 SVGIG (reference sequence). The CDR3 sequence is 17 residues long. CDR3 sequence: CAWILPRLAPGANVLTF. DNA of the CDR3: TGTGCCTGGATCCTACCGAGACTAGCACCTGGGGCCAACGTCCTGACTTTC.

On this clonotype itself: The junction differs from germline at one of its ends, possibly a read error. The chain carries TRBV29-1 and TRBJ2-1; 7 bases align to TRBD1. Germline-derived CDR1 and CDR2 are SQVTM and ANQGSEA. The CDR3 is 14 amino acids. DNA for the CDR3: TGTAGCGTTCGAGACAGGGTTGGAGGCGATGAGCAGTTCTTC. Amino acids: CSVRDRVGGDEQFF.

This clonotype showed up many times. This sequence joins TRBV13 and TRBJ2-7, with D perhaps given as TRBD1 or TRBD2 (6 bases each). Deletions cut 0 bases from V and 6 bases from J, with 15 bases between. CDR1 and CDR2 (germline): PRHDT, FYEKMQ (reference sequence). This CDR3 contains 15 residues. The CDR3 loop reads CASSLGGEGGGEQYF. CDR3 DNA: TGTGCCAGCAGCTTAGGGGGTGAGGGGGGCGGCGAGCAGTACTTC.

With regard to this clonotype: Germline is not matched at one junction end, which may reflect a read error. This chain uses TRBV2 with TRBJ1-2, with TRBD1 matching 9 bases. The CDR3 contains 15 residues. The germline V gene has CDR1 SNHLY and CDR2 FYNNEI. CDR3 coding DNA: TGTGCCAGCAGTGTCCCGGGAGGGACAGGGTATGACTACACCTTC. This codes for CASSVPGGTGYDYTF.

The CDR3 sequence is CASSRSINEQFF. In DNA, the CDR3 is TGCGCCAGCAGCCGGAGCATAAATGAGCAGTTCTTC. The chain uses TRBV10-2 and TRBJ2-1; D ambiguous. V was shortened by 6 bases and J by 7 bases, with 10 bases between the two germline ends. Germline V gene sequence: CDR1 WSHSY, CDR2 SAAADI. The CDR3 spans 12 residues.

The sample holds many counts of this clonotype. The rearrangement links TRBV2 to TRBJ2-5; D not certain. V lost 5 bases and J 6 bases, leaving 10 bases between the germline ends. Germline loops: CDR1 SNHLY, CDR2 FYNNEI. This CDR3 contains 12 residues. CDR3 sequence (DNA): TGTGCCAGCAGTACGCTCCCAAAGACCCAGTACTTC. Its protein product is CASSTLPKTQYF.

This clonotype was seen many times. This sequence joins TRBV30 and TRBJ2-4; no definite D call. Germline CDR1 reads GTSNPN; CDR2 reads SVGIG (reference sequence). This CDR3 comprises 17 residues. Trimming left V 0 bases short and J 0 bases short, with 15 bases between. CDR3 bases: TGTGCCTGGAGTGTACGAACCGGAGCTTTAGCCAAAAACATTCAGTACTTC. Its protein product is CAWSVRTGALAKNIQYF.

This clonotype appeared a single time. An end of the junction differs from the germline gene, which may be a read error. The rearrangement uses TRBV29-1 and TRBJ2-7; no firm D call. Germline lookup yields CDR1 SQVTM and CDR2 ANQGSEA. The CDR3 contains 11 residues. CDR3 residues: CSVEGGHGQYF. CDR3 DNA: TGCAGCGTTGAAGGGGGTCACGGGCAGTATTTC.

Turning to this clonotype: A read error is possible here, since a much larger clone lies one base away. The chain is built from TRBV7-2 and TRBJ2-3; 8 bases agree with TRBD2. CDR1 and CDR2 (germline): SGHTA, FQGNSA. The CDR3 loop spans 14 amino acids. The DNA of the CDR3 is TGTGCCTCAAGGGGCGGGAGGCAACCCGGGGGGCAGTTTTTT. This translates into CASRGGRQPGGQFF.

Remarks on this clonotype: A read error may produce the germline difference seen at one junction end. The rearrangement uses TRBV6-2 or TRBV6-3 and TRBJ2-7; D call uncertain. Germline-derived CDR1 and CDR2 are MNHEY and SVGEGT. This CDR3 has 13 amino acids. The CDR3 region is CGSSYDVPYEQYF. The DNA of the CDR3 is TGTGGCAGCAGTTACGATGTACCCTACGAGCAGTATTTC.

This rearrangement joins TRBV6-5 to TRBJ2-3, with 11 bases fitting TRBD2. Per germline, CDR1 MNHEY and CDR2 SVGAGI. The trim removed 9 bases at V and 7 bases at J, leaving 12 bases unmatched. CDR3 length equals 15 residues. CDR3 sequence reads: CARNPRLAGKYTQYF. CDR3 in DNA: TGTGCCAGGAACCCAAGACTAGCGGGAAAATATACGCAGTATTTT.

This rearrangement joins TRBV11-3 to TRBJ1-1; the D gene is possibly TRBD1 (6 bases). With 9 bases removed from V and 9 bases from J, the gap between germline ends came to 20 bases. Germline assignment: CDR1 SGHNT and CDR2 YENEEA. This CDR3 is built from 13 residues. The CDR3: CASISARGSQAFF. The CDR3 DNA sequence: TGTGCCAGTATCTCAGCAAGGGGGTCTCAAGCTTTCTTT.

The chain joins TRBV7-3 to TRBJ2-1, with 10 bases lining up with TRBD2. Germline values: CDR1 SGHTA, CDR2 FQGTGA. The CDR3 covers 19 residues. Germline trimming cut 5 bases from V and 0 bases from J; bases unmatched to any gene: 13. In DNA, the CDR3 is TGTGCCAGCAGCCCTGATCCGGGACTAGCGTCCAGCTCCTACAATGAGCAGTTCTTC. As protein: CASSPDPGLASSSYNEQFF.

To note about this clonotype: This CDR3 fails to terminate in the conserved phenylalanine or tryptophan, so it likely reflects a read error. The V and J genes are TRBV12-3 or TRBV12-4 and TRBJ2-2; TRBD2 matches 8 bases. CDR3 length: 16 residues. Trimming removed 5 bases from V and 5 bases from J; junction bases left unmatched: 10. The chain's CDR3 is CASSGRIAGYTGELFL. DNA of the CDR3: TGTGCCAGCAGTGGCCGCATAGCGGGGTATACCGGGGAGCTGTTTTTA.

A note on this clonotype: The conserved phenylalanine or tryptophan normally closing the CDR3 is absent here, so this likely arose from a read error. The chain uses TRBV29-1 and TRBJ2-4; 10 nucleotides agree with TRBD1. Germline V lookup: CDR1 SQVTM, CDR2 ANQGSEA. This CDR3 spans 14 amino acids. The junction had 8 bases not matched to a gene; V was cut back by 4 bases and J by 8 bases. This CDR3 reads CSVAHGTGEDIQYS. The CDR3 region has the DNA TGCAGCGTTGCACACGGGACAGGGGAAGACATTCAGTACTCC.

In the case of this clonotype: A read error may account for a junction end that differs from germline. The chain combines TRBV29-1 with TRBJ2-7; D remains ambiguous. The germline V gene has CDR1 SQVTM and CDR2 ANQGSEA. The CDR3 is 14 amino acids. The CDR3 sequence is CSVWTAQTSYEQRF. In DNA, the CDR3 is TGCAGCGTTTGGACGGCTCAGACGTCCTACGAGCAGCGCTTC.

Comment on this clonotype: Lacking the conserved final phenylalanine or tryptophan, this CDR3 likely reflects a read error. The DNA is left out, because the CDR3 cannot be placed on it with certainty; the CDR3 is given as TCRdb lists it. This CDR3 reads CSVELGAGQPQHL. V is TRBV29-1 and J is TRBJ1-5; the table's D gene call, TRBD1, was not cross checked with the DNA. The germline V gene has CDR1 SQVTM and CDR2 ANQGSEA. The CDR3 spans 13 amino acids, including both terminal residues.